This entry is about one T cell receptor beta chain. The antigen is unknown. The data derive from a study of cytomegalovirus exposure and HLA in healthy donors. Study background: As an earlier analysis found, about 190 million T cells yielded approximately 110 million unique TCR beta sequences.

It was with 60 Vbeta and 13 Jbeta primers that the PCR ran. The table came from immunoSEQ multiplex PCR; TCRdb's copy has only in-frame clones and leaves some out. The table lists around 150,000 clones, 80% of them singletons, with about 4.3% in the top ten. There are 15 residues in the CDR3. CDR1 is LNHDA, CDR2 SQIVND, per germline (reference sequence). The V segment lost 8 bases and the J segment 8 bases; nucleotides outside the gene matches: 11. Study-level findings and limits: Confirmation was obtained in vitro that a few CMV-associated chains are specific for CMV antigens.

V usage is TRBV19 and J usage is TRBJ2-1, with TRBD2 identical over 11 bases. The sequence derives from a man aged 25-40 years in good health. Sequenced: PBMCs. This chain's CDR3 is CASRTLAGGSDEQFF. The CDR3 DNA follows: TGTGCCAGTCGCACTCTAGCGGGAGGCTCCGATGAGCAGTTCTTC.